What follows describes a single T cell receptor beta chain. The target antigen is unknown. The V gene end was trimmed by 3 bases and the J gene end by 1 base; junction bases not matched to a gene: 2. Germline CDR1 and CDR2: SGHRS and YFSETQ. CDR3 length: 16 amino acids. This sample is drawn from a study of cytomegalovirus exposure and HLA in healthy donors. Notes on the study in general: In a later analysis, across HLA loci, associated TCR counts were highest for DRB1, lowest for HLA-C. Most CMV-associated TCR beta chains were later found to appear HLA-restricted. Clonal expansion was found to be greater in HLA-associated TCR beta chains than in equally common others in a later analysis.

The PCR was carried out with 60 Vbeta primers and 13 Jbeta primers. Measured with immunoSEQ multiplex PCR; TCRdb has only the in-frame clones, and not every one. The sample shows over 140,000 clones, more than 75% of them seen only once. The sequenced sample was PBMCs. This receptor was identified in a man between 45 and 60 years old in good health and CMV-seronegative. V is TRBV5-1 and J is TRBJ2-5, with 14 bases that match TRBD2. CDR3 sequence reads: CASSSGLAGGQETQYF. The CDR3, as DNA: TGCGCCAGCAGCTCAGGACTAGCGGGGGGCCAAGAGACCCAGTACTTC. Together with reference TRBV5-1 and TRBJ2-5, the CDR3 gives the full variable domain: KAGVTQTPRYLIKTRGQQVTLSCSPISGHRSVSWYQQTPGQGLQFLFEYFSETQRNKGNFPGRFSGRQFSNSRSEMNVSTLELGDSALYLCASSSGLAGGQETQYFGPGTRLLVL.